The entry that follows covers one TCR beta chain sequence. Its specificity is not known. This sample is part of a study of blood T cells in healthy people across ages. Study overall: Template switching captured about one barcoded beta molecule per two T cells. Study-level results: Diversity estimates drawn from one million T cells were deemed underestimates.

CDR3 length: 18 residues. The V gene end was trimmed by 0 bases and the J gene end by 9 bases; junction bases not matched to a gene: 12. Germline-derived CDR1 and CDR2 are SGHTA and FQGNSA. The second PCR ran roughly 7 to 12 cycles with a sample-barcoded 5' primer and J-beta primers. Via MiXCR, TCRdb re-called the 5' RACE reads, giving one row per CDR3 protein. The sample contains about 1 million distinct CDR3 sequences, under 55% of which appear only once. The J gene is TRBJ1-6, the V gene TRBV7-2; 9 bases match TRBD1. Sequenced input: blood. This TCR came from a woman aged 60-75 years in good health. The CDR3 loop is CASSLAGQGFGVLSPLHF. CDR3 bases: TGTGCCAGCAGCTTAGCGGGACAGGGTTTCGGGGTTCTTTCACCCCTCCACTTT. The full variable domain, completed using reference TRBV7-2 and TRBJ1-6, is GAGVSQSPSNKVTEKGKDVELRCDPISGHTALYWYRQSLGQGLEFLIYFQGNSAPDKSGLPSDRFSAERTGGSVSTLTIQRTQQEDSAVYLCASSLAGQGFGVLSPLHFGNGTRLTVT.